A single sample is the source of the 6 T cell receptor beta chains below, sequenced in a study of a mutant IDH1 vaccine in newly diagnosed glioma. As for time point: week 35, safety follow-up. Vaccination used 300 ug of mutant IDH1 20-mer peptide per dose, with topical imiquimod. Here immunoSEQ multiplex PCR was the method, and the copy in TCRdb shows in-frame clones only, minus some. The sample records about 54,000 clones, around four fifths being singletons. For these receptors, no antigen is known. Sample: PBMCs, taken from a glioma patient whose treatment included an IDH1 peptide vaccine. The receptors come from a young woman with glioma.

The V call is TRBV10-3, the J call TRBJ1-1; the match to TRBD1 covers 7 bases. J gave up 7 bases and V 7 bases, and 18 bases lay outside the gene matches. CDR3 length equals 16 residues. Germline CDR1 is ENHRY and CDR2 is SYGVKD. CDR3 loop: CAITSRGGGALGEAFF. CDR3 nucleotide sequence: TGTGCCATCACGTCCCGGGGAGGGGGCGCGTTGGGTGAAGCTTTCTTT.

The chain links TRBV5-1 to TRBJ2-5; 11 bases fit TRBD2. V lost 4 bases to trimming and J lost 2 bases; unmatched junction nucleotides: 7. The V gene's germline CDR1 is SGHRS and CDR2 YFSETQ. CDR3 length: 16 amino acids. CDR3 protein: CASSLRLAGQQETQYF. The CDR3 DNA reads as TGCGCCAGCAGCCTCCGACTAGCGGGACAGCAAGAGACCCAGTACTTC.

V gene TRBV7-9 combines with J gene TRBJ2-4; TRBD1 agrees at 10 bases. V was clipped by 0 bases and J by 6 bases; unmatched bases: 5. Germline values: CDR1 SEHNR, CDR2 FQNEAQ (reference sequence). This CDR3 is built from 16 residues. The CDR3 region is CASSLAPTGGRNIQYF. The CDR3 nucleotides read TGTGCCAGCAGCTTAGCCCCGACAGGGGGCCGAAACATTCAGTACTTC.

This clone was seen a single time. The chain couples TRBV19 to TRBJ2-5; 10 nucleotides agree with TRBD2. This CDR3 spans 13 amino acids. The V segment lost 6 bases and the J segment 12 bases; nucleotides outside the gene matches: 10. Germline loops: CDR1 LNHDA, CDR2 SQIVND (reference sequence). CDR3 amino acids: CASRSSGGPKKYF. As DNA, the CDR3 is TGTGCCAGTAGGTCTAGCGGGGGACCAAAGAAGTACTTC. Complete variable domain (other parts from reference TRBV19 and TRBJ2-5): DGGITQSPKYLFRKEGQNVTLSCEQNLNHDAMYWYRQDPGQGLRLIYYSQIVNDFQKGDIAEGYSVSREKKESFPLTVTSAQKNPTAFYLCASRSSGGPKKYFGPGTRLLVL.

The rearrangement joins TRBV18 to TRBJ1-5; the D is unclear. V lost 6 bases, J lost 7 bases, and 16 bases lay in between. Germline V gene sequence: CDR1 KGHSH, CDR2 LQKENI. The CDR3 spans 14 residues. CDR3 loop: CASSEGGPGQPQHF. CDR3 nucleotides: TGTGCCAGCTCCGAGGGCGGCCCGGGGCAGCCCCAGCATTTT.

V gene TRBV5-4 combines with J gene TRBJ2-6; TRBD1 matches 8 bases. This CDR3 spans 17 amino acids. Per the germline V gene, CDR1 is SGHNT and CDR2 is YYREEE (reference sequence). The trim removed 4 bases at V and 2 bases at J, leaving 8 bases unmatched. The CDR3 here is CASSRTGFRAGANVLTF. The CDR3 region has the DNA TGTGCCAGCAGCCGGACAGGGTTTCGAGCTGGGGCCAACGTCCTGACTTTC.